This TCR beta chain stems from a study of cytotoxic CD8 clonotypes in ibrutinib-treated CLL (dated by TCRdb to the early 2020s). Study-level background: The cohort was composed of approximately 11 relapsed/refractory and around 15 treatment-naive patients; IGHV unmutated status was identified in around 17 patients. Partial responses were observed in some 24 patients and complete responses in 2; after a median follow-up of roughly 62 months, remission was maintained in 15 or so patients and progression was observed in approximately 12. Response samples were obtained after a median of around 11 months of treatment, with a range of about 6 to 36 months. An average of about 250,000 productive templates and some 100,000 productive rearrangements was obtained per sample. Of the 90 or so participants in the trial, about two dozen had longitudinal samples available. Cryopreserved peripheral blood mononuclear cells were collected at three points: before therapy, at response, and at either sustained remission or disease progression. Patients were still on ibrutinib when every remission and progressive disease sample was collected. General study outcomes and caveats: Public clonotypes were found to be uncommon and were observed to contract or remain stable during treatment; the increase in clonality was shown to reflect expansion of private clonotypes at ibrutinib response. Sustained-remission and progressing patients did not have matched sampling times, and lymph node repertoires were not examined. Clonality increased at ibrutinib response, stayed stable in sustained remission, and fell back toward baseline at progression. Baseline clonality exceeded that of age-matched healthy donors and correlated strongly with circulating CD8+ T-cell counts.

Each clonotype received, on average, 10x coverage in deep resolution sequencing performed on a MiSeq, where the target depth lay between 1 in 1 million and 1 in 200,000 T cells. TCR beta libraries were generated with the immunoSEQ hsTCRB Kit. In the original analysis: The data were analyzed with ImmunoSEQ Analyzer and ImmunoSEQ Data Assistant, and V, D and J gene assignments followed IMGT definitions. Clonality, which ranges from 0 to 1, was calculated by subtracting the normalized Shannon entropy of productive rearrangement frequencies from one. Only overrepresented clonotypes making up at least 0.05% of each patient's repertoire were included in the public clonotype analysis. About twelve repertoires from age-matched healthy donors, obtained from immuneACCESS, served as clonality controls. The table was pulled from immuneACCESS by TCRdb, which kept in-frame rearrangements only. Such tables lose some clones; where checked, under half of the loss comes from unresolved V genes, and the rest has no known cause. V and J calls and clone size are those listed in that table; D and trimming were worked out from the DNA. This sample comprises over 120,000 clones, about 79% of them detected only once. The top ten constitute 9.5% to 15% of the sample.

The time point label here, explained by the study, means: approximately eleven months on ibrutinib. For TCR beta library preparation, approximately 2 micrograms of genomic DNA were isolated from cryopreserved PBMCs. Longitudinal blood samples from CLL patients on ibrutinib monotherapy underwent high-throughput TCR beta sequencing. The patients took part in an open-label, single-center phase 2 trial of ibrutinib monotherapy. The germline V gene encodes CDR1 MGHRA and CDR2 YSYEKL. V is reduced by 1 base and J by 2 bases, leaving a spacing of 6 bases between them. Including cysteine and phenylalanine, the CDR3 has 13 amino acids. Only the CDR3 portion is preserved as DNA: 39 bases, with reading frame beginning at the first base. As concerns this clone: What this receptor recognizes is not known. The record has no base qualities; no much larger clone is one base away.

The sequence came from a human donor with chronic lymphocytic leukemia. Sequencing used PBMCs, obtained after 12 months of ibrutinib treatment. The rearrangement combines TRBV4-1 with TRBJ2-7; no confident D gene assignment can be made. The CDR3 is CASSQGPTYEQYF. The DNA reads TGCGCCAGCAGCCAAGGACCTACCTACGAGCAGTACTTC.